Listed here are 18 T cell receptor beta chains from one sample, sequenced in a study of molecular identifiers for immune sequencing clone quantification. TCRdb redid the calling of the PCR reads with MiXCR, one entry per CDR3 protein. The top ten hold around 0.84% of the sample, which has 460,000 or so distinct CDR3 sequences, roughly 23% seen once. The source material was naive CD8+ T cells from blood, with Jurkat cell RNA spiked in. Subset here: FACS-sorted CD8+CD4-CCR7+CD45RA+ naive T cells. These receptors were obtained from a human donor in good health. Some libraries in this study had Jurkat cell RNA spiked in.

As for this clonotype: One junction end disagrees with the germline gene, perhaps due to a read error. The chain carries TRBV5-1 and TRBJ2-2, with TRBD1 identical over 9 bases. The CDR3 contains 15 residues. Germline V CDR1 and CDR2: SGHRS, YFSETQ. The CDR3 region has the DNA TGCGCCGGCAGCTTTTGGACAGGGGTCTCCGGGGAGCTGTTTTTT. Its translation: CAGSFWTGVSGELFF.

With regard to this clonotype: This clone may be a read error of a much larger clone one base away. This chain uses TRBV27 with TRBJ1-1; D gene uncertain. Germline V gene sequence: CDR1 MNHEY, CDR2 SMNVEV (reference sequence). This CDR3 is built from 14 residues. The CDR3 DNA reads TGTGCCAGCAGTTCCCGCCATACTTACACTGTAGCTTTCTTT. Protein sequence: CASSSRHTYTVAFF.

In this sample, this clonotype turned up many times. The V gene is TRBV20-1, the J gene TRBJ1-1, with 7 bases lining up with TRBD1. The CDR3 runs to 15 residues. Per germline, CDR1 DFQATT and CDR2 SNEGSKA (reference sequence). Trimming at V came to 0 bases and at J to 4 bases, leaving 8 bases not matched to a gene. CDR3 protein: CSARDWGGGGTEAFF. As DNA, the CDR3 is TGCAGTGCTAGAGATTGGGGAGGGGGCGGCACTGAAGCTTTCTTT.

This rearrangement joins TRBV9 to TRBJ2-2, with D maybe TRBD2 (6 bases). Looked up from germline, CDR1 is SGDLS and CDR2 is YYNGEE. V lost 4 bases to trimming and J lost 1 base, with 14 bases between them. CDR3 length: 16 amino acids. The CDR3 protein is CASSQRASENTGELFF. DNA for the CDR3: TGTGCCAGCAGCCAGAGGGCTAGCGAGAACACCGGGGAGCTGTTTTTT.

This chain joins TRBV19 and TRBJ1-1, with D maybe TRBD1 (6 bases). The CDR3 has 12 residues. V was cut by 10 bases and J by 0 bases, with 9 bases left in between. CDR1 and CDR2 from the germline V gene are LNHDA and SQIVND (reference sequence). The CDR3 DNA reads as TGTGCCACCGGGGGCCTGAACACTGAAGCTTTCTTT. This encodes CATGGLNTEAFF.

Comments on this clonotype: One junction end does not reproduce the germline sequence, and a read error may be involved. The V call is TRBV4-3, the J call TRBJ2-7; D unresolved. This CDR3 spans 15 amino acids. Germline CDR1 and CDR2: LGHNA and YSLEER. The chain's CDR3 is CVSSQGMGNTYEQYF. The CDR3 coding sequence is TGCGTCAGCAGCCAAGGTATGGGTAATACCTACGAGCAGTACTTC.

The chain is built from TRBV12-3 or TRBV12-4 and TRBJ2-4; unclear D gene. The CDR3 loop spans 12 amino acids. The V end lost 2 bases, the J end lost 8 bases, and 7 bases lay between the germline ends. The CDR3 DNA sequence: TGTGCCAGCAGTTTAACCCAACACATTCAGTACTTC. Protein product: CASSLTQHIQYF.

The genes are TRBV6-5 and TRBJ2-1; the D call may be TRBD1 or TRBD2 (5 bases each). Trimming took off 0 bases at V and 8 bases at J, with 14 bases between the two ends. Germline V gene data show CDR1 as MNHEY and CDR2 as SVGAGI. The CDR3 runs to 15 residues. The CDR3 DNA is TGTGCCAGCAGTTACTCCGGGGCCTATTACGATGAGCAGTTCTTC. Translating gives CASSYSGAYYDEQFF.

As concerns this clonotype: A read error is possible here, since a much larger clone lies one base away. The final CDR3 position lacks the conserved phenylalanine or tryptophan, pointing to a likely read error. The chain carries TRBV28 and TRBJ2-5, with 10 bases matching TRBD1. Germline trimming cut 3 bases from V and 9 bases from J; bases unmatched to any gene: 7. Per the germline V gene, CDR1 is MDHEN and CDR2 is SYDVKM. CDR3 size: 14 residues. CDR3 DNA: TGTGCCAGCAGTTTGTTGGACAGGGGGTCACCCCAGTACCTC. Translation gives CASSLLDRGSPQYL.

This rearrangement joins TRBV5-5 to TRBJ2-7; D is uncertain. Trimming cost V 1 base and J 3 bases, with 8 bases left between them. The length of the CDR3 is 13 residues. CDR1 SGHKS and CDR2 YYEKEE come from the germline V gene (reference sequence). The CDR3 DNA sequence: TGTGCCAGCAGCTTGTCTACTGTCTACGAGCAGTACTTC. This translates into CASSLSTVYEQYF.

The chain joins TRBV5-1 to TRBJ1-1, with D unresolved. The CDR3 runs 15 residues. CDR1 and CDR2 (germline): SGHRS, YFSETQ. The V end lost 7 bases, the J end lost 3 bases, and 19 bases lay between the germline ends. As DNA, the CDR3 is TGCGCCAGCCGAACGTCACCCCTCTGGGACACTGAAGCTTTCTTT. Its protein product is CASRTSPLWDTEAFF.

The table lists this clonotype with a few counts. J is TRBJ2-3 and V is TRBV4-3, with 8 bases identical to TRBD2. Germline V gene sequence: CDR1 LGHNA, CDR2 YSLEER. This CDR3 has 16 residues. V lost 0 bases to trimming and J lost 2 bases; unmatched junction nucleotides: 4. The CDR3 nucleotides are TGCGCCAGCAGCCAAGATCGGGGGGGTCCCACAGATACGCAGTATTTT. This translates into CASSQDRGGPTDTQYF.

This clonotype was seen a few times. The V call is TRBV30, the J call TRBJ2-6; no firm D call. The germline CDR1 and CDR2 sequences are GTSNPN and SVGIG (reference sequence). Trimming pared 1 base from V and 0 bases from J, leaving 13 bases between. This CDR3 is 17 amino acids long. The CDR3 reads CAWSAYKKGSGANVLTF. The CDR3 DNA reads as TGTGCCTGGAGTGCGTATAAAAAGGGCTCTGGGGCCAACGTCCTGACTTTC.

This chain links TRBV11-1 with TRBJ2-7; D is unclear. The CDR3 is made up of 14 amino acids. V was cut by 5 bases and J by 7 bases, with 18 bases left in between. Germline V CDR1 and CDR2: SGHAT, FQDESV (reference sequence). The CDR3 DNA is TGTGCCAGCAGCCTACTCAGTGGCAGCTTAGAGCAGTACTTC. It translates to CASSLLSGSLEQYF.

Here the CDR3 reads CASSGASGGTTDTQYF. The CDR3 DNA is TGTGCCAGCAGTGGGGCTAGCGGGGGGACCACAGATACGCAGTATTTT. This rearrangement joins TRBV12-3 or TRBV12-4 to TRBJ2-3, with 11 bases aligning to TRBD2. This CDR3 region has 16 residues. Trimming at V came to 5 bases and at J to 2 bases, leaving 6 bases not matched to a gene.

This clonotype was counted ten times or more. V is TRBV5-1 and J is TRBJ1-1; D is unresolved. Germline V CDR1 and CDR2: SGHRS, YFSETQ. This CDR3 is built from 15 residues. Trimming left V 4 bases short and J 4 bases short, with 17 bases between. The CDR3 region is CASSPGLGGITEAFF. The CDR3, as DNA: TGCGCCAGCAGCCCCGGCCTGGGAGGTATCACTGAAGCTTTCTTT.

This clonotype was detected ten times or more. This chain connects TRBV5-1 to TRBJ1-1; D gene uncertain. CDR3 size: 13 residues. CDR1 and CDR2 (germline): SGHRS, YFSETQ. Trimming pared 3 bases from V and 8 bases from J, leaving 14 bases between. Written as DNA, the CDR3 is TGCGCCAGCAGCTCCCACCGGGAGAACGAAGCTTTCTTT. This translates into CASSSHRENEAFF.

This clonotype was recorded at least ten times. V is TRBV6-1 and J is TRBJ1-3; D call uncertain. Trimming took off 8 bases at V and 3 bases at J, with 11 bases between the two ends. The germline V gene encodes CDR1 MNHNS and CDR2 SASEGT. The CDR3 extends over 13 amino acids. The CDR3 region is CASAGVFGNTIYF. Here the CDR3 DNA reads TGTGCCAGCGCCGGGGTCTTTGGAAACACCATATATTTT.